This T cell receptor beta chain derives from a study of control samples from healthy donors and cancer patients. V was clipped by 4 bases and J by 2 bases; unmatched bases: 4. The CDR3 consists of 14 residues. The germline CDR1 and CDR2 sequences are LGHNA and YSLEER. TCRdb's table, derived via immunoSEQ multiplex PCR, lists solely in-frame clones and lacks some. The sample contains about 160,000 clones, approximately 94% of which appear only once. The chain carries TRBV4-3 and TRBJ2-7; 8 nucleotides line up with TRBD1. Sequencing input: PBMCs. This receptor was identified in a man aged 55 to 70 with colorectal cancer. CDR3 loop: CASSRDRRTYEQYF. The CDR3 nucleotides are TGCGCCAGCAGCCGGGACAGGAGAACCTACGAGCAGTACTTC.